These 25 T cell receptor beta chains came from one sample sequenced in a study of T-cell memory formation after mild COVID-19 (dated by TCRdb to the early 2020s). Libraries were built with 5' RACE. TCRdb lists the instrument as Illumina NovaSeq 6000. TCRdb took the public reads, trimmed them with fastp at Q25, ran MiXCR for clone calling and kept in-frame beta chains. CDR3 protein sequences are deduplicated, and each keeps its most common genes and DNA. Within this sample are 550,000 to 600,000 distinct CDR3 sequences, with less than 25% of them counted one time only. The ten largest clones capture roughly 9.1% of the sample. The source material was PBMCs or a T cell subset sorted from them (not recorded which). The origin of the receptors is an adult woman who had mild COVID-19 (a few samples of this study predate the infection). The sample titles of this study are shuffled in the database, so cell type and time point are left out; the donor was told from shared clones.

This clonotype was found a few times. The V call is TRBV12-3 or TRBV12-4, the J call TRBJ2-2; no definite D call. Trimming removed 6 bases from V and 1 base from J, with 9 bases in between. The CDR3 contains 14 residues. The CDR3 sequence is CASRPQLNTGELFF. The CDR3, as DNA: TGTGCCAGCAGACCACAGTTGAACACCGGGGAGCTGTTTTTT.

The chain combines TRBV29-1 with TRBJ1-1, with TRBD1 as a possible D gene (5 bases). CDR1 and CDR2 from the germline V gene are SQVTM and ANQGSEA. The CDR3 consists of 12 residues. In nucleotides, the CDR3 is TGCGCCCATAATACAGGTCTCACTGAAGCTTTCTTT. As protein: CAHNTGLTEAFF.

The V call is TRBV7-3, the J call TRBJ2-5; no clear D. CDR1 is SGHTA and CDR2 is FQGTGA in the germline V gene. V was clipped by 6 bases and J by 1 base, with 3 bases between them. This CDR3 spans 11 amino acids. CDR3: CASRPQETQYF. In DNA, the CDR3 is TGTGCCAGCAGACCCCAAGAGACCCAGTACTTC.

The chain joins TRBV12-3 or TRBV12-4 to TRBJ2-7; 9 nucleotides align to TRBD1. This CDR3 has 13 amino acids. V dropped 5 bases and J dropped 5; count of bases not matched to a gene: 4. The CDR3 sequence: CASSRGQGNEQYF. The CDR3, as DNA: TGTGCCAGCAGTAGGGGACAGGGAAACGAGCAGTACTTC.

This clonotype was seen a few times. The chain carries TRBV5-1 and TRBJ1-1, with a weak D call TRBD1 (6 bases). This CDR3 is 15 amino acids long. V was shortened by 0 bases and J by 1 base, with 10 bases between the two germline ends. CDR1 and CDR2 from the germline V gene are SGHRS and YFSETQ. The CDR3 spells CASSLAGAANTEAFF. Here the CDR3 DNA reads TGCGCCAGCAGCTTGGCGGGGGCTGCGAACACTGAAGCTTTCTTT. The whole variable domain, filled in from reference TRBV5-1 and TRBJ1-1, reads KAGVTQTPRYLIKTRGQQVTLSCSPISGHRSVSWYQQTPGQGLQFLFEYFSETQRNKGNFPGRFSGRQFSNSRSEMNVSTLELGDSALYLCASSLAGAANTEAFFGQGTRLTVV.

This clonotype was picked up a small number of times. This rearrangement joins TRBV6-2 or TRBV6-3 to TRBJ2-1, with a possible D match to TRBD1 (5 bases). The CDR3 is 15 amino acids. V was pared by 2 bases and J by 8 bases, with 16 bases between. Per germline, CDR1 MNHEY and CDR2 SVGEGT. The CDR3 sequence is CASSYGAVLSHEQFF. The CDR3 DNA reads TGTGCCAGCAGTTACGGGGCGGTATTGTCCCATGAGCAGTTCTTC.

This clonotype was recorded a few times. The chain carries TRBV12-3 or TRBV12-4 and TRBJ2-2; D remains ambiguous. The CDR3 is made up of 13 amino acids. Deletions cut 6 bases from V and 6 bases from J, with 11 bases between. In DNA form, the CDR3 reads TGTGCCAGCAGACCTATTTCAGCCGGGGAGCTGTTTTTT. Translated: CASRPISAGELFF.

Regarding this clonotype: This may be a read error, as it is one base from a much larger clone. The V and J genes are TRBV29-1 and TRBJ2-7; D might be TRBD2 (6 bases). The CDR3 loop spans 13 amino acids. The germline gives CDR1 SQVTM, CDR2 ANQGSEA. V shed 7 bases and J shed 3 bases, with 16 bases lying between them. The CDR3 bases are TGCAGCGCAACCGGGAGAGGGAACTACGAGCAGTACTTC. This translates into CSATGRGNYEQYF.

The chain combines TRBV5-1 with TRBJ1-1; D is unresolved. V was clipped by 0 bases and J by 6 bases, with 18 bases between them. The CDR3 extends over 16 amino acids. Germline V lookup: CDR1 SGHRS, CDR2 YFSETQ. The CDR3 DNA sequence: TGCGCCAGCAGCTTGGTTACCCTCCGTAATTTTCCTGAAGCTTTCTTT. Translated, it gives CASSLVTLRNFPEAFF.

Comments on this clonotype: The junction and the germline gene differ at one end; a read error may be behind it. V is TRBV7-7 and J is TRBJ2-3; 7 bases agree with TRBD2. This CDR3 spans 15 amino acids. From germline, CDR1 is SSHAT and CDR2 FNYEAQ (reference sequence). The CDR3 nucleotides read TGTGCTAGCAGCTTAACCAGCGGGGTAACAGATACGCAGTATTTT. Protein: CASSLTSGVTDTQYF.

The rearrangement uses TRBV7-9 and TRBJ2-3; TRBD1 matches at 9 bases. V gave up 6 bases and J gave up 1 base; unmatched junction bases: 8. Germline CDR1 SEHNR, CDR2 FQNEAQ (reference sequence). The CDR3 is 16 amino acids. The CDR3 loop is CASRSNRGLGTDTQYF. Written as DNA, the CDR3 is TGTGCCAGCAGGTCGAACAGGGGGCTTGGCACAGATACGCAGTATTTT. The whole variable domain, remainder taken from reference TRBV7-9 and TRBJ2-3, is DTGVSQNPRHKITKRGQNVTFRCDPISEHNRLYWYRQTLGQGPEFLTYFQNEAQLEKSRLLSDRFSAERPKGSFSTLEIQRTEQGDSAMYLCASRSNRGLGTDTQYFGPGTRLTVL.

This clonotype was counted only a few times. The chain employs TRBV19 and TRBJ2-1; D unclear. Germline CDR1 and CDR2: LNHDA and SQIVND (reference sequence). The V end lost 1 base, the J end lost 7 bases, and 8 bases lay between the germline ends. This CDR3 is built from 13 residues. The DNA for the CDR3 is TGTGCCAGTAGTATAGTTCTGGGTAATGAGCAGTTCTTC. It yields the protein CASSIVLGNEQFF.

The chain recombines TRBV15 with TRBJ2-2; a possible D gene is TRBD1 (6 bases). The CDR3 contains 16 residues. Germline V gene data show CDR1 as LNHNV and CDR2 as YYDKDF (reference sequence). V was shortened by 0 bases and J by 0 bases, with 8 bases between the two germline ends. As DNA, the CDR3 is TGTGCCACCAGCAGAGAGCGGACAGCGAACACCGGGGAGCTGTTTTTT. Translated, it gives CATSRERTANTGELFF.

This clonotype was counted a few times. This chain connects TRBV4-1 to TRBJ2-5; D gene uncertain. V was shortened by 0 bases and J by 1 base, with 6 bases between the two germline ends. Germline V lookup: CDR1 MGHRA, CDR2 YSYEKL. The CDR3 covers 14 residues. DNA for the CDR3: TGCGCCAGCAGCCAAGAGTCGGCCCAAGAGACCCAGTACTTC. Translating gives CASSQESAQETQYF.

This clonotype was detected a few times. The gene calls are TRBV7-9 and TRBJ2-2; D is undetermined. Per the germline V gene, CDR1 is SEHNR and CDR2 is FQNEAQ (reference sequence). The CDR3 runs 18 residues. Trimming removed 0 bases from V and 4 bases from J, with 18 bases in between. The CDR3 bases are TGTGCCAGCAGCTTAGCCTCCCTTTCAAAGACCGCCACCGGGGAGCTGTTTTTT. This sequence encodes CASSLASLSKTATGELFF.

The V and J genes are TRBV20-1 and TRBJ1-2; D uncertain. The germline CDR1 and CDR2 sequences are DFQATT and SNEGSKA (reference sequence). The CDR3 is made up of 15 amino acids. The V end lost 0 bases, the J end lost 4 bases, and 15 bases lay between the germline ends. CDR3 in DNA: TGCAGTGCTAGAGAGAGCGGCAGAACAGCCTATGGCTACACCTTC. Protein: CSARESGRTAYGYTF.

There are a few counts of this clonotype. This chain connects TRBV15 to TRBJ1-2; D gene uncertain. From germline, CDR1 is LNHNV and CDR2 YYDKDF (reference sequence). Trimming took off 0 bases at V and 4 bases at J, with 9 bases between the two ends. The length of the CDR3 is 14 residues. The CDR3 here is CATSRERRGYGYTF. CDR3 bases: TGTGCCACCAGCAGAGAGCGACGTGGCTATGGCTACACCTTC.

The V gene is TRBV19, the J gene TRBJ1-1, with D tentatively TRBD1 (5 bases). Germline V CDR1 and CDR2: LNHDA, SQIVND (reference sequence). This CDR3 spans 13 amino acids. The V gene lost 9 bases and the J gene lost 3 bases, with 14 bases spanning the gap. As DNA, the CDR3 is TGTGCCAGCCAGGGCGCAGCTTACACTGAAGCTTTCTTT. It translates to CASQGAAYTEAFF.

The V call is TRBV6-5, the J call TRBJ1-1; 9 bases are shared with TRBD1. CDR1 is MNHEY, CDR2 SVGAGI, per germline. Unmatched junction bases numbered 6, after V lost 1 base and J lost 6 bases. CDR3 size: 15 residues. The CDR3 nucleotides read TGTGCCAGCAGTTACTGGGACAGGGAAAAGCCTGAAGCTTTCTTT. It is translated as CASSYWDREKPEAFF.

This sequence joins TRBV5-4 and TRBJ2-3; either TRBD1 or TRBD2 may supply D (5 bases each). Deletions cut 4 bases from V and 1 base from J, with 16 bases between. Germline CDR1 and CDR2: SGHNT and YYREEE (reference sequence). This CDR3 has 16 amino acids. In DNA form, the CDR3 reads TGTGCCAGCAGCCCCCGGAGGCAGGGTGGCACAGATACGCAGTATTTT. The encoded protein is CASSPRRQGGTDTQYF.

This chain connects TRBV12-3 or TRBV12-4 to TRBJ2-7; a weak D match, TRBD1 (6 bases). The CDR3 contains 12 residues. The V end lost 5 bases, the J end lost 6 bases, and 11 bases lay between the germline ends. This chain's CDR3 is CASSRLQGEQYF. In DNA form, the CDR3 reads TGTGCCAGCAGTCGACTACAGGGCGAGCAGTACTTC.

This clonotype was picked up a small number of times. V gene TRBV7-2 combines with J gene TRBJ2-5; unclear D gene. The V end was cut by 0 bases, the J end by 5 bases, with 19 bases between. CDR3 length: 17 residues. Germline assignment: CDR1 SGHTA and CDR2 FQGNSA. CDR3 DNA: TGTGCCAGCAGCTTAGCGCTAGGAACAGATGGCCAGGAGACCCAGTACTTC. This encodes CASSLALGTDGQETQYF.

This clonotype was seen only a few times. This chain links TRBV7-2 with TRBJ2-7; TRBD2 is a possible D gene (6 bases). CDR3 length equals 15 residues. Germline V gives CDR1 SGHTA, CDR2 FQGNSA. Trimming cost V 5 bases and J 0 bases, with 14 bases left between them. The CDR3 region is CASSTLGGASYEQYF. The CDR3 DNA sequence: TGTGCCAGCAGCACTCTCGGAGGGGCCTCCTACGAGCAGTACTTC.

There are a few counts of this clonotype. The chain links TRBV14 to TRBJ2-3; perhaps TRBD1 as D (6 bases). The CDR3 runs to 14 residues. Looked up from germline, CDR1 is SGHDN and CDR2 is FVKESK. The V gene lost 0 bases and the J gene lost 5 bases, with 9 bases spanning the gap. CDR3 nucleotides: TGTGCCAGCAGCCAAGACGTACAGGGAGATACGCAGTATTTT. Amino acids: CASSQDVQGDTQYF.

The rearrangement links TRBV5-6 to TRBJ1-6; possible D gene TRBD1, 5 bases. This CDR3 region has 13 residues. Germline V gives CDR1 SGHDT, CDR2 YYEEEE. Trimming cost V 0 bases and J 9 bases, with 7 bases left between them. The CDR3 region has the DNA TGTGCCAGCAGCTTGGAGGGGCTTTCACCCCTCCACTTT. The encoded protein is CASSLEGLSPLHF. The full variable domain, completed using reference TRBV5-6 and TRBJ1-6, is DAGVTQSPTHLIKTRGQQVTLRCSPKSGHDTVSWYQQALGQGPQFIFQYYEEEERQRGNFPDRFSGHQFPNYSSELNVNALLLGDSALYLCASSLEGLSPLHFGNGTRLTVT.